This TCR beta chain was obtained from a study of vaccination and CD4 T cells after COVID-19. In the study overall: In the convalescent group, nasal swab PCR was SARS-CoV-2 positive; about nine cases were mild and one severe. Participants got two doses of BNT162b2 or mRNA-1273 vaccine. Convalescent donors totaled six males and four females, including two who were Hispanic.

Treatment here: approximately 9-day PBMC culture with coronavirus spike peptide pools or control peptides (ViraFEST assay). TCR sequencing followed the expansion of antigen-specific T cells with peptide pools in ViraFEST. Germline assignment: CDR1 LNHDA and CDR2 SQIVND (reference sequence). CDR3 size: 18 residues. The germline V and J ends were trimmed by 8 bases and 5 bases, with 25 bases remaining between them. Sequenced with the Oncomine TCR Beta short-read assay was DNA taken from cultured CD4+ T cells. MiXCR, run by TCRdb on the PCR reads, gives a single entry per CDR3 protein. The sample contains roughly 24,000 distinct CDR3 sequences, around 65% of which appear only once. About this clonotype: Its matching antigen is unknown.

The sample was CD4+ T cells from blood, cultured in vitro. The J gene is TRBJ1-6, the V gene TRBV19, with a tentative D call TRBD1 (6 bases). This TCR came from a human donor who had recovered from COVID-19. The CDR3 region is CASANQGPLGGHNSPLHF. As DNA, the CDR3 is TGTGCCAGTGCCAACCAGGGGCCTCTAGGAGGACATAATTCACCCCTCCACTTT.